The 20 T cell receptor beta chains presented below share a single source sample, sequenced in a study of blood T cell repertoires in COVID-19. Profiling relied on immunoSEQ multiplex PCR, and the TCRdb table lists in-frame clones only, not all of them. The sample has approximately 250,000 clones, roughly 88% seen once. The sequenced sample was PBMCs or T cells enriched from blood (not recorded which). These receptors were obtained from a woman in her 30s who had recovered from COVID-19.

This clone was seen only once. The CDR3 coding sequence is TGTGCCAGCAGCTTAAAGGACAGGTTCTACGAGCAGTACTTC. Its protein is CASSLKDRFYEQYF. This chain links TRBV7-2 with TRBJ2-7; 7 bases align to TRBD1. The trim removed 2 bases at V and 3 bases at J, leaving 4 bases unmatched. This CDR3 has 14 amino acids. Germline CDR1 SGHTA, CDR2 FQGNSA.

This clone was counted many times. This CDR3 is CASSEEGQGTYEQYF. For the CDR3, the DNA is TGTGCCAGCAGTGAAGAGGGACAGGGAACCTACGAGCAGTACTTC. This chain connects TRBV6-1 to TRBJ2-7, with 9 nucleotides matching TRBD1. The CDR3 has 15 residues. Germline V gene sequence: CDR1 MNHNS, CDR2 SASEGT. V was pared by 1 base and J by 2 bases, with 3 bases of the junction left unmatched.

This chain connects TRBV7-2 to TRBJ2-1, with D possibly matching TRBD2 (6 bases). The CDR3 totals 14 residues. Germline V CDR1 and CDR2: SGHTA, FQGNSA. Trimming stripped 4 bases from V and 5 bases from J, with 12 bases between. The CDR3 region is CASSSKRANNEQFF. The CDR3 bases are TGTGCCAGCAGCTCCAAGCGGGCAAACAATGAGCAGTTCTTC.

J is TRBJ1-5 and V is TRBV29-1, with D perhaps matching TRBD1 (6 bases). The CDR3 extends over 13 amino acids. V was pared by 6 bases and J by 0 bases, with 9 bases between. CDR1 is SQVTM, CDR2 ANQGSEA, per germline. The CDR3 is CSVRTDSNQPQHF. In DNA form, the CDR3 reads TGCAGCGTACGGACAGATAGCAATCAGCCCCAGCATTTT.

The chain carries TRBV27 and TRBJ1-4; D remains ambiguous. Trimming removed 3 bases at V and 4 bases at J, with 6 bases between. This CDR3 is built from 13 residues. Germline V gene sequence: CDR1 MNHEY, CDR2 SMNVEV (reference sequence). Written as DNA, the CDR3 is TGTGCCAGCAGTTTGGCAGTTAATGAAAAACTGTTTTTT. It encodes CASSLAVNEKLFF.

The V and J genes are TRBV4-3 and TRBJ1-3, with D maybe TRBD1 (5 bases). CDR3 length equals 16 residues. Germline loops: CDR1 LGHNA, CDR2 YSLEER. The V gene lost 2 bases and the J gene lost 3 bases, with 14 bases spanning the gap. The CDR3 DNA is TGCGCCAGCAGCCAATTGAGCCCCGGGGGTGGAAACACCATATATTTT. This gives the protein CASSQLSPGGGNTIYF.

The CDR3 DNA reads as TGCAGCGTTCTCACGGACAGGGCGCACGGCTACACCTTC. Encoded protein: CSVLTDRAHGYTF. The chain couples TRBV29-1 to TRBJ1-2, with 8 nucleotides matching TRBD1. The junction had 10 bases not matched to a gene; V was cut back by 5 bases and J by 8 bases. The CDR3 totals 13 residues. In germline, CDR1 is SQVTM, CDR2 ANQGSEA.

The genes are TRBV21-1 and TRBJ2-1; the D call of TRBD2 is as the table states it, not checked on the DNA. TRBV21-1 represents a pseudogene. The CDR3 is 14 residues long. CDR3 sequence reads: CASSGGGCYNEQFF. CDR3 sequence (DNA): TGTGCCAGCAGTGGGGGGGGCTGCTACAATGAGCAGTTCTTC.

This rearrangement joins TRBV5-4 to TRBJ2-7; 8 nucleotides line up with TRBD1. V shed 4 bases and J 0 bases; nucleotides not matched to a gene: 9. The length of the CDR3 is 16 residues. CDR1 SGHNT and CDR2 YYREEE come from the germline V gene (reference sequence). The CDR3 loop is CASSGRTGPSSYEQYF. The DNA for the CDR3 is TGTGCCAGCAGCGGACGGACAGGGCCCAGCTCCTACGAGCAGTACTTC.

The chain employs TRBV6-2 or TRBV6-3 and TRBJ1-2; D perhaps matches TRBD1 (6 bases). The CDR3 is 16 amino acids. Trimming pared 6 bases from V and 0 bases from J, leaving 17 bases between. Germline V CDR1 and CDR2: MNHEY, SVGEGT. This chain's CDR3 is CASSPRDIPANYGYTF. CDR3 in DNA: TGTGCCAGCAGCCCTCGGGACATCCCAGCTAACTATGGCTACACCTTC.

The V call is TRBV27, the J call TRBJ2-1, with a tentative D call TRBD2 (5 bases). V gave up 10 bases and J gave up 12 bases, with 16 bases separating them. Germline V gene data show CDR1 as MNHEY and CDR2 as SMNVEV (reference sequence). The length of the CDR3 is 11 residues. CDR3 DNA sequence: TGTGCCACCGGGGTTCGGGTTGGGCAGTTCTTC. Residues: CATGVRVGQFF.

With respect to this clone: Sequence at one end of the junction differs from germline and may be a read error. The rearrangement uses TRBV27 and TRBJ2-7; D possibly corresponds to TRBD2 (6 bases). The CDR3 extends over 14 amino acids. CDR1 is MNHEY, CDR2 SMNVEV, per germline (reference sequence). The CDR3 region is CASRTWGRSSEQYF. The CDR3 bases are TGTGCCTCGAGAACATGGGGGAGGTCCTCCGAGCAGTACTTC.

The V call is TRBV29-1, the J call TRBJ1-1, with D tentatively TRBD1 (5 bases). In germline, CDR1 is SQVTM, CDR2 ANQGSEA. Trimming removed 3 bases from V and 5 bases from J, with 10 bases in between. CDR3 length: 12 amino acids. CDR3 region: CSVEGGNTEAFF. Written as DNA, the CDR3 is TGCAGCGTTGAGGGGGGAAATACTGAAGCTTTCTTT.

The rearrangement links TRBV5-6 to TRBJ2-5, with D maybe TRBD1 (5 bases). CDR1 is SGHDT and CDR2 is YYEEEE in the germline V gene. CDR3 length: 15 residues. V shed 4 bases and J shed 3 bases, with 16 bases lying between them. The CDR3 DNA sequence: TGTGCCAGCAGCCTCCCAGGGTATGAAGAAGAGACCCAGTACTTC. The encoded protein is CASSLPGYEEETQYF. Drawing the rest from reference TRBV5-6 and TRBJ2-5, the complete variable domain is DAGVTQSPTHLIKTRGQQVTLRCSPKSGHDTVSWYQQALGQGPQFIFQYYEEEERQRGNFPDRFSGHQFPNYSSELNVNALLLGDSALYLCASSLPGYEEETQYFGPGTRLLVL.

The chain joins TRBV30 to TRBJ1-4, with TRBD1 matching over 7 bases. The CDR3 runs to 14 residues. Germline V CDR1 and CDR2: GTSNPN, SVGIG (reference sequence). The V gene end was trimmed by 2 bases and the J gene end by 8 bases; junction bases not matched to a gene: 8. The chain's CDR3 is CAWSRGGGSEKLFF. The CDR3 DNA sequence: TGTGCCTGGAGTCGTGGAGGGGGCAGCGAAAAACTGTTTTTT.

V gene TRBV5-1 combines with J gene TRBJ2-7; D unresolved. Trimming pared 0 bases from V and 4 bases from J, leaving 8 bases between. Germline V CDR1 and CDR2: SGHRS, YFSETQ. The CDR3 has 13 residues. The CDR3 DNA sequence: TGCGCCAGCAGCTTGGTCCAGATGTACGAGCAGTACTTC. It is translated as CASSLVQMYEQYF.

The table lists this clone with a count of one. The J gene is TRBJ1-2, the V gene TRBV10-3, with D tentatively TRBD1 (5 bases). Germline CDR1 and CDR2: ENHRY and SYGVKD. This CDR3 has 13 amino acids. Trimming shortened V by 6 bases and J by 3 bases, and 11 bases separated the two germline ends. The CDR3 spells CAIRPGGDYGYTF. CDR3 in DNA: TGTGCCATCAGGCCGGGAGGGGACTATGGCTACACCTTC.

The CDR3 DNA reads as TGCGCCAGCAGCTCATGGACAGAAGAGACCCAGTACTTC. Translation gives CASSSWTEETQYF. V is TRBV5-1 and J is TRBJ2-5; possible D gene TRBD1, 6 bases. This CDR3 is built from 13 residues. Germline-derived CDR1 and CDR2 are SGHRS and YFSETQ. The ends were cut back, 3 bases at V and 3 bases at J, with 9 bases in the middle.

This chain joins TRBV5-1 and TRBJ2-7, with 15 positions matching TRBD2. V lost 1 base and J lost 1; bases outside the gene matches: 15. Germline V gene lookup returns CDR1 SGHRS and CDR2 YFSETQ. The CDR3 totals 21 residues. For the CDR3, the DNA is TGCGCCAGCAGCTTGAGAGATCCCGGACTAGCGGGAGGGCCTAGATCCTACGAGCAGTACTTC. Translated, it gives CASSLRDPGLAGGPRSYEQYF.

The chain has TRBV7-6 and TRBJ2-7; D possibly corresponds to TRBD2 (6 bases). Germline V gene lookup returns CDR1 SGHVS and CDR2 FNYEAQ. CDR3 length equals 18 residues. V lost 1 base to trimming and J lost 0 bases, with 19 bases between them. The CDR3 reads CASSLDFGTSGVSYEQYF. CDR3 nucleotides: TGTGCCAGCAGCTTAGATTTCGGGACTTCTGGTGTCTCCTACGAGCAGTACTTC.